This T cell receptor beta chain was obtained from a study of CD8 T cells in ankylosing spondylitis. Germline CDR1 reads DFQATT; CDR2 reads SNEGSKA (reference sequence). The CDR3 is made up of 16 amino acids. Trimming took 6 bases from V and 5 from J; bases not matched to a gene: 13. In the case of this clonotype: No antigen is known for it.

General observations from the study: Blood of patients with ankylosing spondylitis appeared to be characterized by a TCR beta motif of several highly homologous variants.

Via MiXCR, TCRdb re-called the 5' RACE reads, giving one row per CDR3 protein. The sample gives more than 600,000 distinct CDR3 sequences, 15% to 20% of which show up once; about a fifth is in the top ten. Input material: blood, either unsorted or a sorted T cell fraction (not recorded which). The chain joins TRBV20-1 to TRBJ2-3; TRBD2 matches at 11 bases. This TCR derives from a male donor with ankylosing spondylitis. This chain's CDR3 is CSASPIAGGLGDTQYF. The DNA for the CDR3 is TGCAGTGCCTCACCAATAGCGGGGGGGTTAGGAGATACGCAGTATTTT.